Presented here are 5 T cell receptor beta chains from one specimen sequenced in a study of a mutant IDH1 vaccine in newly diagnosed glioma. These receptors are not linked to any known antigen. Specified time point: week 35, safety follow-up. The investigators gave 300 ug of mutant IDH1 20-mer peptide in each vaccine dose, together with topical imiquimod. Repertoires were generated with immunoSEQ multiplex PCR, while TCRdb's copy carries only in-frame clones and drops some. The repertoire holds more than 55,000 clones, with around 80% as singletons. The sequences come from PBMCs, collected from a glioma patient whose treatment included an IDH1 peptide vaccine. The receptors were gathered from a man aged 30-40 years with glioma.

This clone was detected only a few times. The chain uses TRBV7-6 and TRBJ1-6; D is unclear. The CDR3 totals 17 residues. The germline V gene encodes CDR1 SGHVS and CDR2 FNYEAQ. The V end was cut by 5 bases, the J end by 3 bases, with 17 bases between. This chain's CDR3 is CASSPRAAGSYNSPLHF. The CDR3 DNA is TGTGCCAGCAGCCCCAGAGCGGCGGGGAGCTATAATTCACCCCTCCACTTT.

In its sample, this clone was seen once. The chain is built from TRBV5-1 and TRBJ1-1; D call uncertain. CDR1 and CDR2 (germline): SGHRS, YFSETQ. The CDR3 consists of 14 residues. Trimming cost V 0 bases and J 1 base, with 7 bases left between them. CDR3 nucleotide sequence: TGCGCCAGCAGCTTGGGCTTACAGAACACTGAAGCTTTCTTT. Protein: CASSLGLQNTEAFF.

This sequence joins TRBV19 and TRBJ2-5, with 7 bases lining up with TRBD1. The CDR3 totals 16 residues. The germline gives CDR1 LNHDA, CDR2 SQIVND (reference sequence). The V and J ends lost 4 bases and 2 bases, in that order; junction bases with no gene match: 10. CDR3 in amino acids: CASSRQGSDFQETQYF. The CDR3 nucleotides are TGTGCCAGTAGTAGACAGGGTTCCGATTTTCAAGAGACCCAGTACTTC.

The V call is TRBV15, the J call TRBJ1-5; D remains ambiguous. The CDR3 loop spans 13 amino acids. V was pared by 7 bases and J by 3 bases, with 10 bases between. CDR1 and CDR2 from the germline V gene are LNHNV and YYDKDF (reference sequence). The DNA for the CDR3 is TGTGCCACCACCCCAGCCTTCAATCAGCCCCAGCATTTT. Amino acids: CATTPAFNQPQHF.

The J gene is TRBJ2-1, the V gene TRBV9; D is perhaps TRBD1 (6 bases). Per the germline V gene, CDR1 is SGDLS and CDR2 is YYNGEE. The CDR3 sequence is 17 residues long. V lost 6 bases and J lost 1, with 20 bases in between. The CDR3 is CASKTNPRTESYNEQFF. The CDR3 DNA sequence: TGTGCCAGCAAAACGAACCCCCGGACAGAATCCTACAATGAGCAGTTCTTC.